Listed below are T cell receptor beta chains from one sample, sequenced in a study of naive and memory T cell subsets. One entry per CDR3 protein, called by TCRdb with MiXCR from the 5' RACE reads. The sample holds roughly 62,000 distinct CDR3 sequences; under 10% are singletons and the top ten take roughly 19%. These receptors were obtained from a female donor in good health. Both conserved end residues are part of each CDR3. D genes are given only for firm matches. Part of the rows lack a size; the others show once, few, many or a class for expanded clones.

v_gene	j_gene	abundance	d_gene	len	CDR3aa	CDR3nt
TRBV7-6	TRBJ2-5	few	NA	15	CASSLLSPGQETQYF	TGTGCCAGCAGCTTATTGTCCCCGGGCCAAGAGACCCAGTACTTC
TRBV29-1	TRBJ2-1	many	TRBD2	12	CSVNPSGSSQFF	TGCAGCGTTAATCCTAGCGGGAGTTCGCAGTTCTTC
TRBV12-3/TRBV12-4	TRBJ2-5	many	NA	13	CASSLRGKETQYF	TGTGCCAGCAGTTTACGGGGTAAAGAGACCCAGTACTTC
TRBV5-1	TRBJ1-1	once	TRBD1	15	CASSPQTGGNTEAFF	TGCGCCAGCAGCCCGCAAACAGGGGGCAACACTGAAGCTTTCTTT
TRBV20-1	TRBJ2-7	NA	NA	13	CSARLTGTYEQYF	TGCAGTGCCAGACTTACAGGGACCTACGAGCAGTACTTC
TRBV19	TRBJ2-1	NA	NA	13	CASSEDKQGGQFF	TGTGCCAGTAGTGAGGACAAACAGGGTGGGCAGTTCTTC
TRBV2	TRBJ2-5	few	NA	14	CASSEMAEKETQYF	TGTGCCAGCAGTGAAATGGCAGAAAAAGAGACCCAGTACTTC
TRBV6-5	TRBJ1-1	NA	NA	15	CASSPNFRMNTEAFF	TGTGCCAGCAGTCCGAACTTTCGGATGAACACTGAAGCTTTCTTT
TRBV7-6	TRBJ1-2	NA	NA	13	CASSFGYNYGYTF	TGTGCCAGCAGCTTTGGCTACAACTATGGCTACACCTTC
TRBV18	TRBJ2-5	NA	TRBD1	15	CASSLTGTARKEVDF	TGTGCCAGCTCACTTACCGGGACAGCGCGGAAAGAGGTGGACTTC
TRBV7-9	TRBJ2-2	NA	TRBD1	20	CASSLPFPFLRDRKTGELFF	TGTGCCAGCAGCTTACCTTTCCCCTTCCTCCGGGACAGAAAAACCGGGGAGCTGTTTTTT
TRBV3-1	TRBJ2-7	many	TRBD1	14	CASSQSDRYYEQYF	TGTGCCAGCAGCCAATCGGACAGGTACTACGAGCAGTACTTC
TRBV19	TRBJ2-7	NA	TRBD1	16	CASSMRSGGAEYEQYF	TGTGCCAGTAGTATGCGCTCAGGGGGCGCGGAATACGAGCAGTACTTC
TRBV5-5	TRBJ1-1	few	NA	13	CASSSSDSTEAFF	TGTGCCAGCAGCTCCTCGGACAGCACTGAAGCTTTCTTT
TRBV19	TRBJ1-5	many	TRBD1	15	CASSIRTGGNQPQHF	TGTGCCAGTAGTATAAGGACAGGGGGCAATCAGCCCCAGCATTTT
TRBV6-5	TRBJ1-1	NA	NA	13	CASSYQQNTEAFF	TGTGCCAGCAGTTACCAACAGAACACTGAAGCTTTCTTT
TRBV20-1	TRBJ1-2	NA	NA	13	CSAPQGTGLWYTF	TGCAGTGCCCCTCAAGGGACGGGACTCTGGTACACCTTC
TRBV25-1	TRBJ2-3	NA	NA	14	CASSDWGGTDTQYF	TGTGCCAGCAGCGACTGGGGGGGCACAGATACGCAGTATTTT
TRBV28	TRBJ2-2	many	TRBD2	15	CASSPPSGSPGELFF	TGTGCCAGCAGTCCCCCCAGCGGGAGTCCCGGGGAGCTGTTTTTT
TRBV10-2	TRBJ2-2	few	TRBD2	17	CASRIARTSGRIGELFF	TGCGCCAGCAGAATCGCACGGACTAGTGGGAGGATCGGGGAGCTGTTTTTT
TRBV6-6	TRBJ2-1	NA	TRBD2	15	CASRGGLAVNNEQFF	TGTGCCAGCAGGGGTGGACTAGCGGTTAACAATGAGCAGTTCTTC
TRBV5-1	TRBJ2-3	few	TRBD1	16	CASSLAGTGAPDTQYF	TGCGCCAGCAGCTTGGCCGGGACAGGGGCCCCAGATACGCAGTATTTT
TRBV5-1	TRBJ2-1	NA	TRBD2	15	CASSVTSGSMREQFF	TGCGCCAGCAGCGTGACTAGCGGGAGTATGCGTGAGCAGTTCTTC
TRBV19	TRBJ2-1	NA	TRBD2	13	CASSMGGVGEQFF	TGTGCCAGTAGTATGGGAGGGGTAGGTGAGCAGTTCTTC
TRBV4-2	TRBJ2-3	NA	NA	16	CASSQGDARSTDTQYF	TGTGCCAGCAGCCAAGGCGACGCCCGGAGCACAGATACGCAGTATTTT
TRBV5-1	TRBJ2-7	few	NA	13	CASSRQDRREQYF	TGCGCCAGCAGCAGACAGGATCGGCGCGAGCAGTACTTC
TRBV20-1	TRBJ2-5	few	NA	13	CSARGGAQETQYF	TGCAGTGCTAGAGGAGGGGCCCAAGAGACCCAGTACTTC
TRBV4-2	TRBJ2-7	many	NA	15	CASSQELRGPYEQYF	TGTGCCAGCAGCCAAGAGTTACGGGGGCCCTACGAGCAGTACTTC
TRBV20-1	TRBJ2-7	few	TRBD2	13	CSASASGSYEQYF	TGCAGTGCTAGCGCTAGCGGATCCTACGAGCAGTACTTC
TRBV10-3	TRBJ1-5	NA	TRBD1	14	CAISEQGAGQPQHF	TGTGCCATCAGTGAGCAGGGGGCGGGTCAGCCCCAGCATTTT
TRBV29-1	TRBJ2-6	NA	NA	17	CSVATKGGSPGANVLTF	TGCAGCGTGGCAACTAAGGGGGGTTCTCCGGGGGCCAACGTCCTGACTTTC
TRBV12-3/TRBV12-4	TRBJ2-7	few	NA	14	CASSLQADSYEQYF	TGTGCCAGCAGTTTACAAGCGGATTCCTACGAGCAGTACTTC
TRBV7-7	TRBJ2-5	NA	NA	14	CASSLSTGQETQYF	TGTGCTAGCAGCTTATCTACAGGGCAAGAGACCCAGTACTTC
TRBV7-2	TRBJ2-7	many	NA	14	CASSLGHSSYEQYF	TGTGCCAGCAGCTTAGGTCACAGCTCCTACGAGCAGTACTTC
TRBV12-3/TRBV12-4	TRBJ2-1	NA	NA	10	CASGYNEQFF	TGTGCCAGCGGCTACAATGAGCAGTTCTTC
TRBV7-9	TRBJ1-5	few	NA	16	CANTPGDGLANQPQHF	TGTGCCAACACCCCAGGGGACGGACTAGCAAATCAGCCCCAGCATTTT
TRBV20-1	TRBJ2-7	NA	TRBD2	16	CSARKIAGADSYEQYF	TGCAGTGCTAGAAAAATAGCGGGGGCGGACTCCTACGAGCAGTACTTC
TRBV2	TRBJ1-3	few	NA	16	CASRRGSLSSGNTIYF	TGTGCCAGCCGGAGGGGCTCCCTGAGCTCTGGAAACACCATATATTTT
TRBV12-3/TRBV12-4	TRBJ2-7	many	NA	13	CASRDGLSYEQYF	TGTGCCAGCAGGGACGGATTATCCTACGAGCAGTACTTC
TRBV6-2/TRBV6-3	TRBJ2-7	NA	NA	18	CASSYPTSGSSGSYEQYF	TGTGCCAGCAGTTACCCGACCTCGGGGAGCTCAGGCTCCTACGAGCAGTACTTC
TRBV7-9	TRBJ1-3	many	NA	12	CASGHLRNTIYF	TGTGCCAGTGGACATTTGAGAAACACCATATATTTT
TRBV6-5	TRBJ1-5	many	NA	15	CASSYALGSNQPQHF	TGTGCCAGCAGTTACGCATTGGGTAGCAATCAGCCCCAGCATTTT
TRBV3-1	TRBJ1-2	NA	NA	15	CASSQEYRAIYGYTF	TGTGCCAGCAGCCAAGAGTACAGGGCAATCTATGGCTACACCTTC
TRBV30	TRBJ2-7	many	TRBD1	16	CAWKRSLGTGDYEQYF	TGTGCCTGGAAAAGGTCCCTTGGGACAGGGGACTACGAGCAGTACTTC
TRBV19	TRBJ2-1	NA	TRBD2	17	CASSVDYGGSIVGEQFF	TGTGCCAGTAGTGTGGATTACGGGGGGTCTATCGTAGGGGAGCAGTTCTTC
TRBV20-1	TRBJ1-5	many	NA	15	CSARGSDYSNQPQHF	TGCAGTGCTAGAGGGTCGGATTATAGCAATCAGCCCCAGCATTTT
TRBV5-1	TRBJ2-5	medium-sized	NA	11	CASSLQETQYF	TGTGCCAGCAGCCTTCAAGAGACCCAGTACTTC
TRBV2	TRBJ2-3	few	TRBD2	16	CASRELAGVFTDTQYF	TGTGCCAGCAGGGAGCTAGCGGGGGTTTTCACAGATACGCAGTATTTT
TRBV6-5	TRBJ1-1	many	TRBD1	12	CASSIPGQGVIF	TGTGCCAGCAGTATACCGGGACAGGGGGTTATCTTT
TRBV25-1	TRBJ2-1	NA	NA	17	CASSEFLPPSSYNEQFF	TGTGCCAGCAGTGAATTCCTCCCACCTAGCTCCTACAATGAGCAGTTCTTC
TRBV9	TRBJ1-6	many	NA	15	CASSPRRGSNSPLHF	TGTGCCAGCAGCCCCCGCCGCGGAAGTAATTCACCCCTCCACTTT
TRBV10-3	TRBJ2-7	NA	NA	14	CAISEDREAYEQYF	TGTGCCATCAGTGAGGACAGAGAGGCCTACGAGCAGTACTTC
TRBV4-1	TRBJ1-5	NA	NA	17	CASSFRLPQYSNQPQHF	TGCGCCAGCAGCTTCAGACTCCCTCAGTATAGCAATCAGCCCCAGCATTTT
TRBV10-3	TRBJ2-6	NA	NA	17	CAISESETTSGANVLTF	TGTGCCATCAGTGAGTCGGAGACAACCTCTGGGGCCAACGTCCTGACTTTC
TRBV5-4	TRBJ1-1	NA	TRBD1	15	CASSRRRQGDTEAFF	TGTGCCAGCAGCCGGCGGCGCCAGGGGGACACTGAAGCTTTCTTT
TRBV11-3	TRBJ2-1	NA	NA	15	CASSIGISSYNEQFF	TGTGCCAGCAGCATCGGGATAAGCTCCTACAATGAGCAGTTCTTC
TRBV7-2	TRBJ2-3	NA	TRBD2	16	CASSLGLAGGIDTQYF	TGTGCCAGCAGCTTAGGTCTAGCGGGAGGGATAGATACGCAGTATTTT
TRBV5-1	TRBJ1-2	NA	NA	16	CASSLEGQGTNYGYTF	TGCGCCAGCAGCTTGGAGGGACAAGGTACTAACTATGGCTACACCTTC
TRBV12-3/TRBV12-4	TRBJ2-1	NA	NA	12	CASSFLNNEQFF	TGTGCCAGCAGTTTCTTAAACAATGAGCAGTTCTTC